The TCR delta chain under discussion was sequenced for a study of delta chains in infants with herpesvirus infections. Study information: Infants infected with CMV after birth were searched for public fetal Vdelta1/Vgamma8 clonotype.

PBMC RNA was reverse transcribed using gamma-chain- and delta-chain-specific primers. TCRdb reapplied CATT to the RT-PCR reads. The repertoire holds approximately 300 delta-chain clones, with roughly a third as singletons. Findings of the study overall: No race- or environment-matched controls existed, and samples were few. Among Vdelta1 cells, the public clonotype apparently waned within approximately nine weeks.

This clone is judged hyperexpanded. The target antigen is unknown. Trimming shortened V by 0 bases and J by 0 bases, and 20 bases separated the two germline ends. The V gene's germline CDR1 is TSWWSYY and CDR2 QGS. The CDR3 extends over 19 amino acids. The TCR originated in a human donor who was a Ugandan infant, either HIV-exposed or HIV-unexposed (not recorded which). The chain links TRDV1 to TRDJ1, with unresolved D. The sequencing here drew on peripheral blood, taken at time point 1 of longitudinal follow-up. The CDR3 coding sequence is TGTGCTCTTGGGGAACTTGTCCCCGCAGGGGTAAGGTACACCGATAAACTCATCTTT. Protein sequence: CALGELVPAGVRYTDKLIF.